Presented here are 9 T cell receptor beta chains from one specimen sequenced in a study of regulatory T cells in long-lasting Graves disease. Combining iRepertoire HTBI primers with Arm-PCR of CDR3 regions, the authors built TCR beta libraries. TCRdb reanalysed the multiplex PCR reads using MiXCR and keeps one entry per CDR3 protein. Here the sample spans 420,000 or so distinct CDR3 sequences, around 24% being singletons. Time point described: persistent/refractory GD, antithyroid drugs over 5 years with positive TRAb. RNA extracted from PBMCs served as the sequencing template. The specimen comprised peripheral blood mononuclear cells (PBMCs), sampled when the disease was refractory, from a patient treated with antithyroid drugs. The receptors originated from a female donor with Graves disease.

Many counts were recorded for this clonotype. The rearrangement joins TRBV12-3 or TRBV12-4 to TRBJ1-1; D possibly corresponds to TRBD1 (6 bases). The CDR3 sequence is 15 residues long. Trimming cost V 5 bases and J 2 bases, with 15 bases left between them. In nucleotides, the CDR3 is TGTGCCAGCAGTCTGGTGGACAGATTAAACACTGAAGCTTTCTTT. This translates into CASSLVDRLNTEAFF.

V usage is TRBV10-3 and J usage is TRBJ2-7; 8 nucleotides line up with TRBD1. There are 16 residues in the CDR3. CDR1 and CDR2 from the germline V gene are ENHRY and SYGVKD. V lost 8 bases to trimming and J lost 2 bases; unmatched junction nucleotides: 14. The CDR3 DNA reads TGTGCCATCCGGCAAATCGCCGGGACAGGTCCCTACGAGCAGTACTTC. This sequence encodes CAIRQIAGTGPYEQYF.

In this sample, this clonotype turned up a few times. The genes are TRBV6-1 and TRBJ2-2; 13 positions agree with TRBD2. V lost 8 bases to trimming and J lost 5 bases; unmatched junction nucleotides: 8. In germline, CDR1 is MNHNS, CDR2 SASEGT. The CDR3 has 16 residues. The CDR3 is CASSGTSGTVTGELFF. CDR3 sequence (DNA): TGTGCCAGCTCCGGGACTAGCGGGACTGTTACCGGGGAGCTGTTTTTT.

This clonotype has a handful of counts. This chain uses TRBV7-9 with TRBJ1-2, with D possibly TRBD1 on 6 matching bases. This CDR3 has 15 amino acids. V dropped 2 bases and J dropped 4 bases, with 14 bases sitting between them. The V gene's germline CDR1 is SEHNR and CDR2 FQNEAQ (reference sequence). The CDR3 loop reads CASSLMRQAFYGYTF. In DNA, the CDR3 is TGTGCCAGCAGCTTAATGAGACAGGCTTTCTATGGCTACACCTTC.

This sequence joins TRBV24-1 and TRBJ2-3, with a weak D call TRBD2 (5 bases). The CDR3 is 17 residues long. CDR1 and CDR2 from the germline V gene are KGHDR and SFDVKD. V was cut by 2 bases and J by 2 bases, with 16 bases left in between. CDR3 sequence (DNA): TGTGCCACCAGTGATTCCCCTCCTAGCTACAACACAGATACGCAGTATTTT. Translated: CATSDSPPSYNTDTQYF.

This clonotype has a count of ten or more. The rearrangement joins TRBV6-1 to TRBJ2-5; 8 bases line up with TRBD2. Germline assignment: CDR1 MNHNS and CDR2 SASEGT. CDR3 size: 13 residues. V shed 7 bases, J shed 2 bases, and the junction held 3 bases outside the gene matches. DNA of the CDR3: TGTGCCAGCAAGTCTAGCGGGCAAGAGACCCAGTACTTC. As protein: CASKSSGQETQYF.

The table lists this clonotype with many counts. This chain connects TRBV6-1 to TRBJ2-7; the D gene is possibly TRBD1 (6 bases). V was clipped by 6 bases and J by 3 bases, with 27 bases between them. Germline lookup yields CDR1 MNHNS and CDR2 SASEGT. The CDR3 sequence is 18 residues long. The CDR3 bases are TGTGCCAGCAGCGAGCCTAGGTATTGGACAGCCTCGAGCTACGAGCAGTACTTC. Protein sequence: CASSEPRYWTASSYEQYF.

This clonotype was seen a handful of times. The chain couples TRBV7-9 to TRBJ2-7; perhaps TRBD2 as D (5 bases). Between the trimmed V and J ends, which lost 10 bases and 2 bases, there was a span of 24 bases. The CDR3 has 16 amino acids. CDR1 is SEHNR, CDR2 FQNEAQ, per germline (reference sequence). In DNA form, the CDR3 reads TGTGCCATCACCCTCATGGCTGGTTACGGGACCTACGAGCAGTACTTC. Residues: CAITLMAGYGTYEQYF. Supplemented by reference TRBV7-9 and TRBJ2-7, the full variable domain reads DTGVSQNPRHKITKRGQNVTFRCDPISEHNRLYWYRQTLGQGPEFLTYFQNEAQLEKSRLLSDRFSAERPKGSFSTLEIQRTEQGDSAMYLCAITLMAGYGTYEQYFGPGTRLTVT.

This clonotype was counted only a few times. The chain links TRBV6-5 to TRBJ2-4; TRBD1 matches at 8 bases. V shed 0 bases, J shed 12 bases, and the junction held 7 bases outside the gene matches. The germline CDR1 and CDR2 sequences are MNHEY and SVGAGI. The CDR3 is 14 residues long. CDR3 nucleotide sequence: TGTGCCAGCAGTTACTCGAAGGACAGGGAAGATCAGTACTTC. Its protein product is CASSYSKDREDQYF.